Listed below are T cell receptor beta chains from one sample, sequenced in a study of beta chain features in type 1 diabetes. The data were produced by immunoSEQ multiplex PCR, yet TCRdb's version contains in-frame clones alone and is incomplete. The data show about 290,000 clones, with around 7.8% seen just once and more than 0.8% held by the top ten. The sequencing input was central memory CD4+ T cells from blood. Receptors were obtained from a woman under 30 in good health. CDR3s include the opening cysteine and the closing phenylalanine or tryptophan. A D gene is named only where the DNA matches it firmly. A clone size is listed for some rows: how often the clone was seen (once, few, many), or a class if it is expanded.

CDR3: CASSSGRYNEQFF; DNA: TGTGCCAGCAGTAGCGGCCGGTACAATGAGCAGTTCTTC; V: TRBV6-6; J: TRBJ2-1; size: few; D: NA
CDR3: CASSKQAPPEAFF; DNA: TGTGCCAGCTCAAAACAGGCTCCCCCTGAAGCTTTCTTT; V: TRBV18; J: TRBJ1-1; size: few; D: NA
CDR3: CASSLDGSSYNEQFF; DNA: TGTGCCAGCAGCCTCGACGGAAGCTCCTACAATGAGCAGTTCTTC; V: TRBV7-6; J: TRBJ2-1; size: few; D: NA
CDR3: CASSSIDEQFF; DNA: TGTGCCAGCAGCTCAATCGATGAGCAGTTCTTC; V: TRBV7-2; J: TRBJ2-1; size: many; D: NA
CDR3: CASSYAGTENSPLHF; DNA: TGTGCCAGCAGCTACGCCGGGACAGAAAATTCACCCCTCCACTTT; V: TRBV7-9; J: TRBJ1-6; size: many; D: TRBD1
CDR3: CASSLGTSGKNEQFF; DNA: TGTGCCAGCAGTTTAGGGACTAGCGGGAAGAATGAGCAGTTCTTC; V: TRBV7-9; J: TRBJ2-1; size: NA; D: TRBD2
CDR3: CASSEVPFDTEAFF; DNA: TGTGCCAGCAGTGAAGTCCCATTTGACACTGAAGCTTTCTTT; V: TRBV2; J: TRBJ1-1; size: NA; D: NA
CDR3: CASSQSGAGLPDTQYF; DNA: TGTGCCAGCAGCCAAAGCGGGGCTGGTCTCCCAGATACGCAGTATTTT; V: TRBV4-2; J: TRBJ2-3; size: few; D: TRBD2
CDR3: CASSSQGVADNEQFF; DNA: TGCGCCAGCAGCTCTCAGGGGGTTGCCGACAATGAGCAGTTCTTC; V: TRBV5-1; J: TRBJ2-1; size: many; D: TRBD1
CDR3: CASGAGSTDTQYF; DNA: TGTGCCAGCGGTGCAGGGTCCACAGATACGCAGTATTTT; V: TRBV7-2; J: TRBJ2-3; size: few; D: NA
CDR3: CASSLQGVGDTQYF; DNA: TGTGCCAGCAGCCTACAGGGGGTAGGAGATACGCAGTATTTT; V: TRBV7-2; J: TRBJ2-3; size: NA; D: TRBD1
CDR3: CASSVRADPTDTQYF; DNA: TGCGCCAGCAGCGTGCGGGCCGACCCCACAGATACGCAGTATTTT; V: TRBV5-1; J: TRBJ2-3; size: few; D: NA
CDR3: CASSDSGGYEKLFF; DNA: TGTGCCAGCAGCGATTCTGGGGGTTATGAAAAACTGTTTTTT; V: TRBV5-6; J: TRBJ1-4; size: few; D: NA
CDR3: CASSVMEGGFGDTQYF; DNA: TGTGCCAGCAGCGTAATGGAAGGTGGATTTGGAGATACGCAGTATTTT; V: TRBV9; J: TRBJ2-3; size: NA; D: NA
CDR3: CASRSDNEKLFF; DNA: TGTGCCAGCAGATCCGATAATGAAAAACTGTTTTTT; V: TRBV25-1; J: TRBJ1-4; size: few; D: NA
CDR3: CASSLGQGNGYTF; DNA: TGTGCCAGCAGCTTAGGACAGGGGAATGGCTACACCTTC; V: TRBV7-2; J: TRBJ1-2; size: NA; D: TRBD1
CDR3: CASRWDSGATNYGYTF; DNA: TGTGCCAGCAGGTGGGACAGCGGGGCAACTAACTATGGCTACACCTTC; V: TRBV5-6; J: TRBJ1-2; size: NA; D: TRBD1
CDR3: CASAPSGDRNEQFF; DNA: TGTGCCAGCGCCCCTAGCGGGGATCGTAATGAGCAGTTCTTC; V: TRBV6-1; J: TRBJ2-1; size: few; D: TRBD2
CDR3: CASSPARAAETQYF; DNA: TGTGCCAGCAGCCCCGCGCGGGCCGCAGAGACCCAGTACTTC; V: TRBV7-6; J: TRBJ2-5; size: few; D: NA
CDR3: CASRDNRGSGELFF; DNA: TGTGCCAGCAGGGATAACAGGGGGTCCGGGGAGCTGTTTTTT; V: TRBV7-9; J: TRBJ2-2; size: few; D: TRBD1
CDR3: CASSRMAGGNEQFF; DNA: TGTGCCAGCAGCCGAATGGCGGGGGGCAATGAGCAGTTCTTC; V: TRBV28; J: TRBJ2-1; size: few; D: TRBD2
CDR3: CASSVVGSKINEQFF; DNA: TGTGCCAGCAGCGTAGTCGGGAGTAAAATCAATGAGCAGTTCTTC; V: TRBV9; J: TRBJ2-1; size: many; D: NA
CDR3: CSVPPRVGTEAFF; DNA: TGCAGCGTCCCGCCGCGGGTTGGGACTGAAGCTTTCTTT; V: TRBV29-1; J: TRBJ1-1; size: few; D: NA
CDR3: CASLGTGGYYNEQFF; DNA: TGTGCCAGTTTGGGGACAGGGGGCTACTACAATGAGCAGTTCTTC; V: TRBV6-6; J: TRBJ2-1; size: NA; D: TRBD1
CDR3: CASSRLGGATEPQHF; DNA: TGTGCCAGCAGCCGACTAGGAGGGGCCACGGAGCCCCAGCATTTT; V: TRBV7-6; J: TRBJ1-5; size: NA; D: NA
CDR3: CASSFDRAISTEAFF; DNA: TGTGCCAGCAGCTTTGACAGGGCCATTAGCACTGAAGCTTTCTTT; V: TRBV13; J: TRBJ1-1; size: few; D: TRBD1
CDR3: CASSPVAGSDTQYF; DNA: TGTGCCAGCTCACCAGTGGCGGGGTCAGATACGCAGTATTTT; V: TRBV18; J: TRBJ2-3; size: NA; D: NA
CDR3: CASRSRSGANVLTF; DNA: TGTGCCAGTAGGTCCCGGTCTGGGGCCAACGTCCTGACTTTC; V: TRBV19; J: TRBJ2-6; size: few; D: NA
CDR3: CATSREGGVNQPQHF; DNA: TGTGCCACCAGCAGAGAGGGCGGGGTTAATCAGCCCCAGCATTTT; V: TRBV15; J: TRBJ1-5; size: NA; D: NA
CDR3: CASSVAPRGTQYF; DNA: TGTGCCAGCAGCGTAGCGCCCCGGGGGACCCAGTACTTC; V: TRBV9; J: TRBJ2-5; size: few; D: NA
CDR3: CASSPLSGRADSYEQYF; DNA: TGTGCCAGCAGTCCCCTTTCGGGGAGGGCCGATAGCTACGAGCAGTACTTC; V: TRBV27; J: TRBJ2-7; size: many; D: TRBD2
CDR3: CASSASGSTYNEQFF; DNA: TGTGCCAGCAGCGCTAGCGGGAGTACCTACAATGAGCAGTTCTTC; V: TRBV9; J: TRBJ2-1; size: NA; D: TRBD2
CDR3: CASINAQDGTGELFF; DNA: TGTGCCAGCATTAACGCGCAGGACGGGACCGGGGAGCTGTTTTTT; V: TRBV25-1; J: TRBJ2-2; size: NA; D: NA
CDR3: CASSEVGEGPEQYF; DNA: TGTGCCAGCAGTGAAGTGGGGGAGGGCCCCGAGCAGTACTTC; V: TRBV6-1; J: TRBJ2-7; size: few; D: TRBD2
CDR3: CASSLEAGPNNEQFF; DNA: TGTGCCAGCAGCTTAGAGGCGGGCCCGAACAATGAGCAGTTCTTC; V: TRBV11-3; J: TRBJ2-1; size: few; D: NA
CDR3: CASSSYQQGAREKLFF; DNA: TGTGCCAGCAGTTCATACCAACAGGGGGCTCGGGAAAAACTGTTTTTT; V: TRBV25-1; J: TRBJ1-4; size: NA; D: TRBD1
CDR3: CASSFPAGAKFF; DNA: TGTGCCAGCAGCTTCCCGGCAGGGGCGAAGTTCTTC; V: TRBV5-6; J: TRBJ2-1; size: few; D: NA
CDR3: CASSAGVEETQYF; DNA: TGCGCCAGCAGCGCCGGAGTTGAAGAGACCCAGTACTTC; V: TRBV5-1; J: TRBJ2-5; size: few; D: NA
CDR3: CASSPLPSLADTQYF; DNA: TGTGCCAGCAGCCCGCTGCCCTCATTGGCAGATACGCAGTATTTT; V: TRBV27; J: TRBJ2-3; size: NA; D: NA